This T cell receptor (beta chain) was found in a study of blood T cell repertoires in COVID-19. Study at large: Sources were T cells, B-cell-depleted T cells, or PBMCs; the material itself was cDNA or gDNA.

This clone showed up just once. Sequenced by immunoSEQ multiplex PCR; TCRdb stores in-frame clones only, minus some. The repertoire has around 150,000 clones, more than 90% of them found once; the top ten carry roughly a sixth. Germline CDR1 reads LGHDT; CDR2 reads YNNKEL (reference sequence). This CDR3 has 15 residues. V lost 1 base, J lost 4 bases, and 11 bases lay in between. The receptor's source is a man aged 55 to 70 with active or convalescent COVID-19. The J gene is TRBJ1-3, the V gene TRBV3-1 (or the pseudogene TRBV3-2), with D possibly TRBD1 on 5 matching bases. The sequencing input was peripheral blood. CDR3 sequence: CASSQGRVAGNTIYF. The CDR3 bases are TGTGCCAGCAGCCAAGGCAGGGTCGCGGGAAACACCATATATTTT.